These T cell receptor beta chains were read from a single sample in a study of early T cells in non-severe SARS-CoV-2 infection. TCRdb processed the 5' RACE reads anew with MiXCR; each CDR3 protein has one entry. The sample includes under 100,000 distinct CDR3 sequences, 9.5% to 12% of them seen just once. Sequencing used whole blood. Receptor source: an adult who was a healthcare worker with PCR-confirmed SARS-CoV-2 infection or an uninfected control (not recorded which). Each CDR3 is given with its conserved first and last residue. The order of the fields is J gene, V gene, D gene, clone size, CDR3 protein, CDR3 DNA. A D gene is named only where the DNA matches it firmly. Expanded clones are given a class, and other clones once, few, many or no size at all.

TRBJ2-1 | TRBV20-1 | NA | few | CSARDRIRGAYNEQFF | TGCAGTGCTAGAGATCGTATCAGGGGGGCCTACAATGAGCAGTTCTTC
TRBJ2-7 | TRBV7-6 | NA | few | CASSLDRGGPYEQYF | TGTGCCAGCAGCTTAGACAGGGGAGGTCCCTACGAGCAGTACTTC
TRBJ1-1 | TRBV29-1 | NA | few | CSAEGRGDAEAFF | TGCAGCGCCGAAGGAAGGGGAGACGCTGAAGCTTTCTTT
TRBJ1-5 | TRBV6-1 | NA | many | CASSEATRPQHF | TGTGCCAGCAGTGAAGCCACAAGGCCCCAGCATTTT
TRBJ2-1 | TRBV12-3/TRBV12-4 | NA | many | CASSPGGRGKYNEQFF | TGTGCCAGCAGTCCCGGGGGGAGGGGGAAATACAATGAGCAGTTCTTC
TRBJ2-7 | TRBV6-1 | NA | few | CASSVVGYEQYF | TGTGCCAGCAGTGTAGTGGGGTACGAGCAGTACTTC
TRBJ2-7 | TRBV30 | TRBD2 | many | CAWTSGYEQYF | TGTGCCTGGACTAGCGGCTACGAGCAGTACTTC
TRBJ2-6 | TRBV4-1 | TRBD2 | few | CASSRSTGTSGRITSGANVLTF | TGCGCCAGCAGCCGATCCACTGGGACTAGCGGGAGGATCACCTCTGGGGCCAACGTCCTGACTTTC
TRBJ2-5 | TRBV3-1 | NA | many | CASSQGLDGTQYF | TGTGCCAGCAGCCAAGGACTAGATGGGACCCAGTACTTC
TRBJ2-3 | TRBV7-2 | NA | many | CASSISLGTDTQYF | TGTGCCAGCAGCATCTCACTGGGCACAGATACGCAGTATTTT
TRBJ2-2 | TRBV30 | NA | NA | CAWSGANQNTGELFF | TGTGCCTGGAGTGGTGCGAACCAGAACACCGGGGAGCTGTTTTTT
TRBJ1-2 | TRBV7-2 | NA | NA | CASTLAAGYGYTF | TGTGCCAGCACCTTAGCCGCGGGGTATGGCTACACCTTC
TRBJ2-7 | TRBV28 | NA | many | CASGLVGQDEQYF | TGTGCCAGCGGGCTGGTGGGTCAGGACGAGCAGTACTTC
TRBJ2-1 | TRBV28 | NA | NA | CASSTRYNEQFF | TGTGCCAGCAGTACTCGCTACAATGAGCAGTTCTTC
TRBJ2-1 | TRBV19 | NA | NA | CASSKETPTIYNEQFF | TGTGCCAGTAGTAAAGAGACTCCTACAATCTACAATGAGCAGTTCTTC
TRBJ2-1 | TRBV11-2 | NA | few | CASSSLAEGDNEQFF | TGTGCCAGCAGCTCTTTAGCGGAGGGAGACAATGAGCAGTTCTTC
TRBJ1-2 | TRBV12-3/TRBV12-4 | NA | many | CASSLGRRVYGYTF | TGTGCCAGCAGTTTGGGACGGAGGGTCTATGGCTACACCTTC
TRBJ2-1 | TRBV11-2 | NA | NA | CASSPMSEFSYNEQFF | TGTGCCAGCAGCCCCATGTCTGAGTTTTCTTACAATGAGCAGTTCTTC
TRBJ1-2 | TRBV6-6 | NA | few | CASSYGAGATTGYTF | TGTGCCAGCAGTTACGGGGCAGGGGCCACGACGGGCTACACCTTC
TRBJ2-7 | TRBV5-1 | TRBD1 | many | CASSSWTGGIEQYF | TGCGCCAGCAGCTCATGGACAGGGGGCATCGAGCAGTACTTC